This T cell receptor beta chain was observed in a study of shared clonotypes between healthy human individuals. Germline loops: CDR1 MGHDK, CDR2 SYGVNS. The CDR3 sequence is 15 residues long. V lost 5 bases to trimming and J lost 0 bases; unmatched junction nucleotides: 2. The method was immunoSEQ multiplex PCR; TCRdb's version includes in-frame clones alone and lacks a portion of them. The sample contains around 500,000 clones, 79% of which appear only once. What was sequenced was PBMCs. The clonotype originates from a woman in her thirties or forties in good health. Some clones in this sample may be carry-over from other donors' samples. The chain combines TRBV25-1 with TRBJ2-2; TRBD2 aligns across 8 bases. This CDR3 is CASSREGTNTGELFF. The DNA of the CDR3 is TGTGCCAGCAGTCGGGAGGGGACGAACACCGGGGAGCTGTTTTTT.